One sample yielded the 21 T cell receptor beta chains listed below, sequenced in a study of T cell repertoires in cytomegalovirus infection. TCRdb reprocessed the reads via MiXCR and lists one record per CDR3 protein. The table has roughly 500,000 distinct CDR3 sequences, around 11% seen once. Source material: PBMCs. These receptors were obtained from a human donor in good health (CMV status not recorded). Some clones in this sample may be carry-over from other donors' samples.

This clonotype was recorded many times. V is TRBV27 and J is TRBJ2-7; D possibly corresponds to TRBD1 (6 bases). Germline CDR1 reads MNHEY; CDR2 reads SMNVEV (reference sequence). The V end lost 8 bases, the J end lost 5 bases, and 10 bases lay between the germline ends. This CDR3 contains 11 residues. CDR3: CASEQGDEQYF. CDR3 in DNA: TGTGCCAGCGAACAGGGCGACGAGCAGTACTTC.

The table lists this clonotype with a few counts. The rearrangement links TRBV5-1 to TRBJ2-3; 13 bases map to TRBD2. This CDR3 is 16 amino acids long. The V gene's germline CDR1 is SGHRS and CDR2 YFSETQ. Trimming removed 3 bases from V and 1 base from J; junction bases left unmatched: 2. DNA for the CDR3: TGCGCCAGCAGCTCCGGGACTAGCGGGGGCACAGATACGCAGTATTTT. This codes for CASSSGTSGGTDTQYF. The full variable domain, its missing parts supplied by reference TRBV5-1 and TRBJ2-3, is KAGVTQTPRYLIKTRGQQVTLSCSPISGHRSVSWYQQTPGQGLQFLFEYFSETQRNKGNFPGRFSGRQFSNSRSEMNVSTLELGDSALYLCASSSGTSGGTDTQYFGPGTRLTVL.

This clonotype was seen ten or more times. J is TRBJ1-1 and V is TRBV7-9; D gene unclear. There are 11 residues in the CDR3. Germline CDR1 SEHNR, CDR2 FQNEAQ (reference sequence). The V end was cut by 6 bases, the J end by 7 bases, with 9 bases between. The CDR3 region has the DNA TGTGCCAGCAGGGTGGGGAATGAAGCTTTCTTT. It translates to CASRVGNEAFF.

This clonotype appeared a few times. The V call is TRBV5-4, the J call TRBJ2-5, with TRBD2 as a possible D gene (6 bases). CDR3 length equals 14 residues. Germline loops: CDR1 SGHNT, CDR2 YYREEE (reference sequence). Trimming stripped 4 bases from V and 5 bases from J, with 15 bases between. The CDR3, as DNA: TGTGCCAGCAGCGGTATAGGAGGGTCCGAGACCCAGTACTTC. Encoded protein: CASSGIGGSETQYF.

Details on this clonotype: A much larger clone lies one base from this, so it may be a read error. V and J are TRBV7-4 and TRBJ1-2; possible D gene TRBD1, 5 bases. This CDR3 contains 13 residues. CDR1 is SGHVT, CDR2 SQSDAQ, per germline. The CDR3 DNA reads as TGTGCCTGCAGCTTAGGGGATTTTAGTGGCTACACCTTC. It translates to CACSLGDFSGYTF.

This clonotype was seen a few times. The rearrangement links TRBV20-1 to TRBJ1-1; D not resolved. CDR3 size: 14 residues. Trimming removed 3 bases at V and 5 bases at J, with 16 bases between. Germline V gene lookup returns CDR1 DFQATT and CDR2 SNEGSKA (reference sequence). The CDR3 region has the DNA TGCAGTGCTAGGCCCCCCCGCGCGCAAACTGAAGCTTTCTTT. Amino acids: CSARPPRAQTEAFF.

The chain uses TRBV20-1 and TRBJ2-1, with TRBD2 matching over 10 bases. The trim removed 0 bases at V and 8 bases at J, leaving 16 bases unmatched. Germline CDR1 and CDR2: DFQATT and SNEGSKA (reference sequence). This CDR3 contains 18 residues. CDR3 protein: CSARDVLGAGGPLHEQFF. In DNA form, the CDR3 reads TGCAGTGCTAGAGACGTTTTGGGAGCGGGAGGGCCTCTGCATGAGCAGTTCTTC.

This chain uses TRBV2 with TRBJ1-1, with D uncertain. The CDR3 runs 14 residues. Germline CDR1 and CDR2: SNHLY and FYNNEI. Trimming cost V 3 bases and J 7 bases, with 15 bases left between them. CDR3 residues: CASSDAVAGSEAFF. As DNA, the CDR3 is TGTGCCAGCAGTGACGCCGTCGCGGGGAGTGAAGCTTTCTTT.

This clonotype was counted only a few times. The genes are TRBV9 and TRBJ2-4; 11 bases are shared with TRBD2. This CDR3 is built from 16 residues. J was trimmed by 2 bases and V by 4 bases; bases with no gene match: 5. CDR1 and CDR2 from the germline V gene are SGDLS and YYNGEE. CDR3 sequence (DNA): TGTGCCAGCAGCCCCACTAGCGGGGGTCCCAAAAACATTCAGTACTTC. Its translation: CASSPTSGGPKNIQYF.

This clonotype was recorded at least ten times. J is TRBJ2-2 and V is TRBV27, with a weak D call TRBD1 (5 bases). There are 15 residues in the CDR3. Germline values: CDR1 MNHEY, CDR2 SMNVEV (reference sequence). V lost 4 bases and J lost 1, with 10 bases in between. The CDR3 coding sequence is TGTGCCAGCAGTTCGACAGAGATGAACACCGGGGAGCTGTTTTTT. Amino acid sequence: CASSSTEMNTGELFF.

V and J are TRBV30 and TRBJ2-1; possibly TRBD2 for D (6 bases). Trimming left V 2 bases short and J 7 bases short, with 21 bases between. Germline values: CDR1 GTSNPN, CDR2 SVGIG (reference sequence). This CDR3 region has 16 residues. DNA of the CDR3: TGTGCCTGGAGTATTACTAGTGGACGGACTATTAATGAGCAGTTCTTC. It is translated as CAWSITSGRTINEQFF.

This clonotype was seen many times. The V gene is TRBV7-8, the J gene TRBJ2-3; the D gene is possibly TRBD2 (6 bases). This CDR3 spans 15 amino acids. The V end lost 3 bases, the J end lost 2 bases, and 12 bases lay between the germline ends. Germline assignment: CDR1 SGHVS and CDR2 FQNEAQ. CDR3 DNA sequence: TGTGCCAGCAGCTTCCGCGGGCGGGACACAGATACGCAGTATTTT. Protein sequence: CASSFRGRDTDTQYF.

This clonotype was counted at least ten times. The CDR3 protein is CASSSRLQAPGPISGNTIYF. CDR3 DNA: TGTGCCAGCAGCTCGAGACTCCAAGCTCCGGGACCGATCTCTGGAAACACCATATATTTT. V is TRBV7-6 and J is TRBJ1-3; TRBD1 might be the D (5 bases). The CDR3 length is 20 residues. Germline V gene sequence: CDR1 SGHVS, CDR2 FNYEAQ. With 4 bases removed from V and 0 bases from J, the gap between germline ends came to 25 bases.

This clonotype has more than one count but fewer than ten. V gene TRBV5-5 combines with J gene TRBJ1-2; D not certain. Germline CDR1 is SGHKS and CDR2 is YYEKEE (reference sequence). Trimming took 0 bases from V and 8 from J, leaving 14 bases between them. The CDR3 has 14 residues. As DNA, the CDR3 is TGTGCCAGCAGCTTGGCCGGGGAAGTAGGCGGCTACACCTTC. It is translated as CASSLAGEVGGYTF.

In its sample, this clonotype was seen many times. The genes are TRBV10-3 and TRBJ1-2; D gene ambiguous. Trimming took 0 bases from V and 9 from J, leaving 20 bases between them. The CDR3 is 16 amino acids. CDR1 is ENHRY and CDR2 is SYGVKD in the germline V gene. This chain's CDR3 is CAISESLSGLTFRYTF. In DNA form, the CDR3 reads TGTGCCATCAGTGAGTCATTGTCGGGGTTGACATTTCGCTACACCTTC.

This clonotype came up many times. The genes are TRBV19 and TRBJ2-1, with 11 bases identical to TRBD2. The CDR3 contains 15 residues. Germline values: CDR1 LNHDA, CDR2 SQIVND (reference sequence). Losses at the gene ends were 8 bases for V and 8 bases for J; bases not matched to a gene: 11. Here the CDR3 reads CASQRTSGSRYEQFF. The CDR3 region has the DNA TGTGCCAGTCAACGAACTAGCGGGAGTAGGTATGAGCAGTTCTTC.

This clonotype was counted many times. The chain recombines TRBV7-8 with TRBJ2-2, with TRBD2 identical over 12 bases. The CDR3 runs 16 residues. Unmatched junction bases numbered 6, after V lost 2 bases and J lost 8 bases. Germline-derived CDR1 and CDR2 are SGHVS and FQNEAQ. Here the CDR3 reads CASSLRPSGREGELFF. The CDR3, as DNA: TGTGCCAGCAGCTTAAGGCCTAGCGGGAGGGAAGGGGAGCTGTTTTTT.

This clonotype occurred many times. This chain uses TRBV11-2 with TRBJ2-2; D is unresolved. Germline V gene sequence: CDR1 SGHAT, CDR2 FQNNGV. The CDR3 totals 13 residues. With 5 bases removed from V and 4 bases from J, the gap between germline ends came to 8 bases. CDR3 in amino acids: CASSIGRTGELFF. The CDR3 nucleotides read TGTGCCAGCAGCATAGGGCGCACCGGGGAGCTGTTTTTT.

This clonotype was seen repeatedly, ten times or more. The V and J genes are TRBV19 and TRBJ1-5, with D uncertain. CDR1 is LNHDA, CDR2 SQIVND, per germline (reference sequence). The V end lost 4 bases, the J end lost 3 bases, and 13 bases lay between the germline ends. The CDR3 extends over 15 amino acids. Here the CDR3 reads CASSRVVGPNQPQHF. The CDR3 nucleotides are TGTGCCAGTAGTAGGGTCGTAGGGCCCAATCAGCCCCAGCATTTT.

This clonotype appeared a few times. This rearrangement joins TRBV7-9 to TRBJ1-2; no clear D gene. Per the germline V gene, CDR1 is SEHNR and CDR2 is FQNEAQ (reference sequence). V was clipped by 1 base and J by 6 bases, with 18 bases between them. This CDR3 has 16 amino acids. The CDR3 DNA reads TGTGCCAGCAGCTTAGTCTTATCCAAAGTGGTCGATGGCTACACCTTC. Translated: CASSLVLSKVVDGYTF.

This clonotype showed up many times. The V and J genes are TRBV29-1 and TRBJ1-1; D not certain. The CDR3 runs 13 residues. V shed 4 bases and J shed 0 bases, with 9 bases lying between them. CDR1 is SQVTM, CDR2 ANQGSEA, per germline. The CDR3 nucleotides read TGCAGCGTTGTCGGACGGATGAACACTGAAGCTTTCTTT. It is translated as CSVVGRMNTEAFF.